Listed below are T cell receptor beta chains from one sample, sequenced in a study of T-cell reconstitution after alpha-beta-depleted transplantation in children. MiXCR was run by TCRdb on the PCR reads, yielding one entry per CDR3 protein. In the table there are 250,000 to 400,000 distinct CDR3 sequences, approximately 23% of which are singletons. The input for sequencing was PBMCs, mostly from graft donor cells, taken 180 days after TCRalphabeta/CD19-depleted stem cell transplant. The origin of the receptors is a male patient between 10 and 17 years old who had a stem cell transplant for acute lymphoblastic leukemia, so the T cells may come from the graft donor. The CDR3 runs from the conserved cysteine through the conserved F or W. The order of the fields is V gene, clone size, D gene, J gene, CDR3 length, CDR3 DNA, CDR3 protein. D genes are given only for firm matches. Expanded clones get a size class; other rows say once, few or many, or leave the size out.

v_gene: TRBV18; abundance: .; d_gene: TRBD1; j_gene: TRBJ1-1; len: 14; CDR3nt: TGTGCCAGCTCAGAACAGGGGTTCAGGACTGAAGCTTTCTTT; CDR3aa: CASSEQGFRTEAFF
v_gene: TRBV21-1; abundance: .; d_gene: .; j_gene: TRBJ2-5; len: 15; CDR3nt: TGTGCCAGCTTACAACAGGGCAGGGGCCAAGAGACCCAGTACTTC; CDR3aa: CASLQQGRGQETQYF
v_gene: TRBV19; abundance: .; d_gene: .; j_gene: TRBJ2-6; len: 13; CDR3nt: TGTGCCAGTAGTATCGCTGGGGCCAACGTCCTGACTTTC; CDR3aa: CASSIAGANVLTF
v_gene: TRBV10-1; abundance: .; d_gene: TRBD2; j_gene: TRBJ2-1; len: 15; CDR3nt: TGCGCCAGCAGTGAGGGGAGCGGGAGGGCGAATGAGCAGTTCTTC; CDR3aa: CASSEGSGRANEQFF
v_gene: TRBV5-1; abundance: .; d_gene: TRBD2; j_gene: TRBJ2-1; len: 15; CDR3nt: TGCGCCAGCAGCTTACTAGCGGCAATCGTCAATGAGCAGTTCTTC; CDR3aa: CASSLLAAIVNEQFF
v_gene: TRBV4-1; abundance: .; d_gene: .; j_gene: TRBJ1-6; len: 14; CDR3nt: TGCGCCAGCAGCCAAGTAGGGCGGAATTCACCCCTCCACTTT; CDR3aa: CASSQVGRNSPLHF
v_gene: TRBV21-1; abundance: few; d_gene: .; j_gene: TRBJ2-3; len: 17; CDR3nt: TGTGCCAGCAGAATCCAGCGGGACCGCAGAGGCACAGATACGCAGTATTTT; CDR3aa: CASRIQRDRRGTDTQYF
v_gene: TRBV7-9; abundance: few; d_gene: TRBD2; j_gene: TRBJ2-5; len: 13; CDR3nt: TGTGCCAGCAGCTTACCTAGCGGCGAGACCCAGTACTTC; CDR3aa: CASSLPSGETQYF
v_gene: TRBV4-1; abundance: .; d_gene: .; j_gene: TRBJ2-7; len: 12; CDR3nt: TGCGCCAGCAGCCAAAACAGCTACGAGCAGTACTTC; CDR3aa: CASSQNSYEQYF
v_gene: TRBV27; abundance: .; d_gene: .; j_gene: TRBJ1-1; len: 15; CDR3nt: TGTGCCATCAGCTCCTCGGTGACAGGGAACACTGAAGCTTTCTTT; CDR3aa: CAISSSVTGNTEAFF
v_gene: TRBV4-2; abundance: .; d_gene: .; j_gene: TRBJ1-3; len: 14; CDR3nt: TGTGCCAGCAGCCAAGAAGCAGCCCCACTAACCATATATTTT; CDR3aa: CASSQEAAPLTIYF
v_gene: TRBV27; abundance: few; d_gene: .; j_gene: TRBJ2-1; len: 12; CDR3nt: TGTGCCAGCAGTCCGTATGGACATGGGGAGTTCTTC; CDR3aa: CASSPYGHGEFF
v_gene: TRBV5-1; abundance: .; d_gene: TRBD1; j_gene: TRBJ2-7; len: 14; CDR3nt: TGCGCCAGCAGGTGGACAGGGGGCTTGGACGAGCAGTACTTC; CDR3aa: CASRWTGGLDEQYF
v_gene: TRBV7-6; abundance: many; d_gene: TRBD1; j_gene: TRBJ1-2; len: 16; CDR3nt: TGTGCCAGCAGCCCTCGACCGGACAGGGTGATCTATGGCTACACCTTC; CDR3aa: CASSPRPDRVIYGYTF
v_gene: TRBV12-5; abundance: .; d_gene: TRBD1; j_gene: TRBJ2-5; len: 15; CDR3nt: TGTGCTAGTGGTTTCCTTGACAGGGGGCGGGAGACCCAGTACTTC; CDR3aa: CASGFLDRGRETQYF
v_gene: TRBV5-5; abundance: few; d_gene: TRBD2; j_gene: TRBJ2-1; len: 16; CDR3nt: TGTGCCAGCGCTGAAACCGGGACTAGATCCTACAATGAGCAGTTCTTC; CDR3aa: CASAETGTRSYNEQFF
v_gene: TRBV5-1; abundance: .; d_gene: TRBD1; j_gene: TRBJ2-7; len: 15; CDR3nt: TGCGCCAGCAGATTCCTGACAGGGGAGGTCTACGAGCAGTACTTC; CDR3aa: CASRFLTGEVYEQYF
v_gene: TRBV5-6; abundance: .; d_gene: TRBD2; j_gene: TRBJ2-7; len: 14; CDR3nt: TGTGCCAGCAGCGGGCCAGCGGGAAGCGGCGAGCAGTACTTC; CDR3aa: CASSGPAGSGEQYF
v_gene: TRBV5-1; abundance: .; d_gene: .; j_gene: TRBJ2-7; len: 14; CDR3nt: TGCGCCAGCAGCTTGGGGCAGACTACCTACGAGCAGTACTTC; CDR3aa: CASSLGQTTYEQYF
v_gene: TRBV7-3; abundance: few; d_gene: .; j_gene: TRBJ1-1; len: 14; CDR3nt: TGTGCCAGCAGCCCCCGGACCGTGAACACTGAAGCTTTCTTT; CDR3aa: CASSPRTVNTEAFF
v_gene: TRBV3-1; abundance: few; d_gene: .; j_gene: TRBJ2-5; len: 11; CDR3nt: TGTGCCAGCGGGGCAAAAGAGACCCAGTACTTC; CDR3aa: CASGAKETQYF
v_gene: TRBV5-1; abundance: .; d_gene: TRBD2; j_gene: TRBJ2-7; len: 17; CDR3nt: TGCGCCAGCAGCTCCTCCGGACTAGCGGGCTCCTCCTACGAGCAGTACTTC; CDR3aa: CASSSSGLAGSSYEQYF